The 17 T cell receptor beta chains given below trace back to one sample, sequenced in a study of cytomegalovirus exposure and HLA in healthy donors. With 60 Vbeta and 13 Jbeta primers, the PCR was carried out. Sequenced by immunoSEQ multiplex PCR; TCRdb stores in-frame clones only, minus some. The sample holds about 76,000 clones, over 65% seen once. Sequencing used PBMCs. The origin of the receptors is a middle-aged woman in good health and CMV-seropositive.

The J gene is TRBJ2-1, the V gene TRBV7-9, with 10 bases that match TRBD2. The CDR3 sequence is 16 residues long. The V gene's germline CDR1 is SEHNR and CDR2 FQNEAQ (reference sequence). V gave up 6 bases and J gave up 4 bases; unmatched junction bases: 9. The CDR3 here is CASRRGTSDRYNEQFF. CDR3 nucleotides: TGTGCCAGCAGGCGGGGGACTAGCGACCGATACAATGAGCAGTTCTTC.

The table lists this clone with a few counts. This chain uses TRBV6-5 with TRBJ2-7, with D possibly TRBD2 on 6 matching bases. The CDR3 runs to 12 residues. The germline V gene encodes CDR1 MNHEY and CDR2 SVGAGI. Trimming stripped 7 bases from V and 4 bases from J, with 11 bases between. As DNA, the CDR3 is TGTGCCAGCAAGGGTGGGGGGTACGAGCAGTACTTC. Protein sequence: CASKGGGYEQYF.

The V call is TRBV7-9, the J call TRBJ2-1; D perhaps matches TRBD2 (5 bases). Trimming stripped 3 bases from V and 8 bases from J, with 8 bases between. The CDR3 has 12 residues. Per the germline V gene, CDR1 is SEHNR and CDR2 is FQNEAQ (reference sequence). CDR3 coding DNA: TGTGCCAGCAGCTTCTCAGCGGATGAGCAGTTCTTC. Its protein product is CASSFSADEQFF.

This chain connects TRBV13 to TRBJ2-7, with D possibly TRBD1 on 5 matching bases. Germline loops: CDR1 PRHDT, CDR2 FYEKMQ (reference sequence). V was pared by 1 base and J by 2 bases, with 9 bases between. The CDR3 length is 14 residues. DNA for the CDR3: TGTGCCAGCAGCTTAGTGGCAGGGCCCTACGAGCAGTACTTC. Translated: CASSLVAGPYEQYF.

This rearrangement joins TRBV4-1 to TRBJ1-6; D is unclear. Looked up from germline, CDR1 is MGHRA and CDR2 is YSYEKL. CDR3 length equals 13 residues. V lost 6 bases, J lost 8 bases, and 11 bases lay in between. This CDR3 is CASSRREDSPLHF. The DNA of the CDR3 is TGCGCCAGCAGTAGACGGGAAGATTCACCCCTCCACTTT.

V gene TRBV9 combines with J gene TRBJ1-2; D not certain. This CDR3 region has 14 residues. The V gene lost 0 bases and the J gene lost 1 base, with 7 bases spanning the gap. In germline, CDR1 is SGDLS, CDR2 YYNGEE. This CDR3 is CASSVATNNYGYTF. The CDR3 DNA is TGTGCCAGCAGCGTAGCGACAAATAACTATGGCTACACCTTC. Combining the CDR3 with reference TRBV9 and TRBJ1-2 gives the whole variable domain DSGVTQTPKHLITATGQRVTLRCSPRSGDLSVYWYQQSLDQGLQFLIQYYNGEERAKGNILERFSAQQFPDLHSELNLSSLELGDSALYFCASSVATNNYGYTFGSGTRLTVV.

The chain recombines TRBV9 with TRBJ2-3; D unresolved. The CDR3 consists of 14 residues. Germline CDR1 SGDLS, CDR2 YYNGEE. The V gene lost 0 bases and the J gene lost 2 bases, with 7 bases spanning the gap. CDR3 loop: CASSVGADTDTQYF. CDR3 nucleotide sequence: TGTGCCAGCAGCGTAGGGGCAGACACAGATACGCAGTATTTT.

For the CDR3, the DNA is TGTGCCAGCAGTTACAGGGGGTGGGGACAGCCCCAGCATTTT. Translating it yields CASSYRGWGQPQHF. The chain employs TRBV5-4 and TRBJ1-5; 8 positions agree with TRBD1. The ends lost 5 bases at V and 7 bases at J; junction bases unmatched: 8. CDR1 SGHNT and CDR2 YYREEE come from the germline V gene (reference sequence). This CDR3 has 14 amino acids. The whole variable domain, filled in from reference TRBV5-4 and TRBJ1-5, reads ETGVTQSPTHLIKTRGQQVTLRCSSQSGHNTVSWYQQALGQGPQFIFQYYREEENGRGNFPPRFSGLQFPNYSSELNVNALELDDSALYLCASSYRGWGQPQHFGDGTRLSIL.

The rearrangement uses TRBV18 and TRBJ2-7; 9 positions match TRBD1. V was pared by 4 bases and J by 3 bases, with 7 bases of the junction left unmatched. This CDR3 contains 15 residues. Looked up from germline, CDR1 is KGHSH and CDR2 is LQKENI. CDR3 amino acids: CASSQATGGVYEQYF. The DNA for the CDR3 is TGTGCCAGCTCACAAGCGACAGGGGGGGTCTACGAGCAGTACTTC. The whole variable domain, remainder taken from reference TRBV18 and TRBJ2-7, is NAGVMQNPRHLVRRRGQEARLRCSPMKGHSHVYWYRQLPEEGLKFMVYLQKENIIDESGMPKERFSAEFPKEGPSILRIQQVVRGDSAAYFCASSQATGGVYEQYFGPGTRLTVT.

This chain uses TRBV6-1 with TRBJ1-1; no clear D gene. Trimming removed 7 bases at V and 1 base at J, with 10 bases between. The CDR3 totals 13 residues. CDR1 is MNHNS, CDR2 SASEGT, per germline. The CDR3 region is CASMRVTNTEAFF. The CDR3, as DNA: TGTGCCAGCATGAGGGTCACGAACACTGAAGCTTTCTTT.

The chain is built from TRBV27 and TRBJ2-3; possible D gene TRBD1, 5 bases. The length of the CDR3 is 15 residues. V was cut by 6 bases and J by 11 bases, with 24 bases left in between. Germline CDR1 is MNHEY and CDR2 is SMNVEV (reference sequence). The CDR3 nucleotides are TGTGCCAGCAGGGACACACCCCTTGCCCCCCTAAGGCAGTATTTT. It translates to CASRDTPLAPLRQYF.

This chain links TRBV5-4 with TRBJ2-7; maybe TRBD1 (5 bases). This CDR3 has 12 amino acids. Germline V gene sequence: CDR1 SGHNT, CDR2 YYREEE (reference sequence). V was clipped by 2 bases and J by 3 bases, with 6 bases between them. The CDR3 reads CASSFDSYEQYF. The CDR3 nucleotides are TGTGCCAGCAGCTTTGACAGCTACGAGCAGTACTTC. Based on the CDR3 plus reference TRBV5-4 and TRBJ2-7, the full variable domain is ETGVTQSPTHLIKTRGQQVTLRCSSQSGHNTVSWYQQALGQGPQFIFQYYREEENGRGNFPPRFSGLQFPNYSSELNVNALELDDSALYLCASSFDSYEQYFGPGTRLTVT.

The chain links TRBV15 to TRBJ2-1; possible D gene TRBD2, 6 bases. Germline V gives CDR1 LNHNV, CDR2 YYDKDF (reference sequence). Trimming stripped 0 bases from V and 2 bases from J, with 8 bases between. This CDR3 spans 15 amino acids. CDR3 region: CATSRDRGTYNEQFF. Written as DNA, the CDR3 is TGTGCCACCAGCAGAGATCGCGGGACCTACAATGAGCAGTTCTTC.

The chain has TRBV9 and TRBJ1-6, with 8 bases identical to TRBD1. The CDR3 length is 14 residues. Germline loops: CDR1 SGDLS, CDR2 YYNGEE. The V segment lost 4 bases and the J segment 6 bases; nucleotides outside the gene matches: 3. CDR3 amino acids: CASSFTGGNSPLHF. The DNA of the CDR3 is TGTGCCAGCAGCTTTACAGGGGGTAATTCACCCCTCCACTTT.

CDR3: CASSPKVTESNQPQHF. In DNA form, the CDR3 reads TGTGCCAGCTCACCAAAGGTGACAGAGAGCAATCAGCCCCAGCATTTT. The rearrangement links TRBV18 to TRBJ1-5; possible D gene TRBD1, 5 bases. V lost 2 bases to trimming and J lost 1 base, with 12 bases between them. The CDR3 contains 16 residues. Germline V lookup: CDR1 KGHSH, CDR2 LQKENI.

V and J are TRBV19 and TRBJ1-1; 8 bases map to TRBD1. Unmatched junction bases numbered 7, after V lost 6 bases and J lost 4 bases. This CDR3 is 14 amino acids long. The germline gives CDR1 LNHDA, CDR2 SQIVND (reference sequence). The CDR3 sequence is CASSLTGVGTEAFF. The CDR3 DNA reads as TGTGCCAGTAGCCTGACAGGGGTCGGCACTGAAGCTTTCTTT.

This chain links TRBV6-1 with TRBJ1-5; D is perhaps TRBD1 (6 bases). CDR3 length: 16 residues. The ends were cut back, 0 bases at V and 5 bases at J, with 14 bases in the middle. Germline CDR1 is MNHNS and CDR2 is SASEGT. The CDR3 DNA reads TGTGCCAGCAGTGAAGCCTTCGGGGGGGCATATCAGCCCCAGCATTTT. This gives the protein CASSEAFGGAYQPQHF.